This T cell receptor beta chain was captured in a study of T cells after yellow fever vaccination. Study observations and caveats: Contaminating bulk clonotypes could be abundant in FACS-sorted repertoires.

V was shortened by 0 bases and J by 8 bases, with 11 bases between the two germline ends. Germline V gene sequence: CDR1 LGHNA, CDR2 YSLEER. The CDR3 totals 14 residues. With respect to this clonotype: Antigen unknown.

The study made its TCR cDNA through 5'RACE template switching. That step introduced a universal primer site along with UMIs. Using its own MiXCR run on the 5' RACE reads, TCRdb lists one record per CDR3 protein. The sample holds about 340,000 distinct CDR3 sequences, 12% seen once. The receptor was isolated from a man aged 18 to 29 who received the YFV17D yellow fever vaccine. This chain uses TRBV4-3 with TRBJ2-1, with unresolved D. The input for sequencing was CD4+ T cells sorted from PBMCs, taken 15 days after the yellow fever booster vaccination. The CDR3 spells CASSQDYNSDEQFF. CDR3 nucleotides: TGCGCCAGCAGCCAAGATTACAATAGTGATGAGCAGTTCTTC.